This TCR beta chain was profiled in a study of T cell responses to AZD1222 COVID-19 vaccine. General observations from the study: CD4 TCRs linked to vaccination spanned spike, dominating at 160-218 and 743-854. Among the donors, most were white British and more were female, and clonal diversity was possibly underestimated.

Pooling covered second doses at about 4 or about 12 weeks. Points on this clone: Antigen: not known.

Method: immunoSEQ multiplex PCR; TCRdb's copy keeps in-frame clones and lacks some. This sample has roughly 150,000 clones, with approximately 90% found just once. The CDR3 is made up of 15 amino acids. V lost 2 bases to trimming and J lost 4 bases, with 14 bases between them. CDR1 MNHEY and CDR2 SVGAGI come from the germline V gene. The TCR sequence derives from an adult who received the AZD1222 COVID-19 vaccine. The chain has TRBV6-5 and TRBJ1-1; possible D gene TRBD1, 6 bases. The sample consisted of peripheral blood, taken 28 days after the second AZD1222 dose. The CDR3 reads CASSYVGGEGTEAFF. The CDR3 DNA reads as TGTGCCAGCAGTTACGTCGGGGGCGAAGGCACTGAAGCTTTCTTT.